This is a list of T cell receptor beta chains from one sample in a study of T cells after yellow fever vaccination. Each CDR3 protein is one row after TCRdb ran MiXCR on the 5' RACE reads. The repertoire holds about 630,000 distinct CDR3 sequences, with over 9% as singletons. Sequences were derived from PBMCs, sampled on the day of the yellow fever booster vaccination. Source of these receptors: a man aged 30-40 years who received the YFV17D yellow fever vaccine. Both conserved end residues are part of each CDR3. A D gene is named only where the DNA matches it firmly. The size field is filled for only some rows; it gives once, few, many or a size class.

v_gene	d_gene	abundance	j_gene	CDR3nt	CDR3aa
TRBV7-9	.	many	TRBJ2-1	TGTGCCAGCAGCCGCTCAACCTCCTACAATGAGCAGTTCTTC	CASSRSTSYNEQFF
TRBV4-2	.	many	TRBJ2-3	TGTGCCAGCAGCCACCCCGGGACTCGAAACACAGATACGCAGTATTTT	CASSHPGTRNTDTQYF
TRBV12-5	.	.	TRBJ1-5	TGTGCTAGTGGTTTAGGGTTGTCGAGTCAGCCCCAGCATTTT	CASGLGLSSQPQHF
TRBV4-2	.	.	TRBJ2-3	TGTGCCAGCATTCCAGTACGGGCGGATACGCAGTATTTT	CASIPVRADTQYF
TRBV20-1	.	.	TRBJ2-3	TGCAGTGGGCACCTCGGGGCGAATACGCAGTATTTT	CSGHLGANTQYF
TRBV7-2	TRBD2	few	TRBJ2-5	TGTGCCAGCAGCTTAGTGGGGCGGGAGAGTGAGACCCAGTACTTC	CASSLVGRESETQYF
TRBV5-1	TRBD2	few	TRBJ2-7	TGCGCCAGCAGCTTGGAGCTAGCGGGAGGGGGCTCCTACGAGCAGTACTTC	CASSLELAGGGSYEQYF
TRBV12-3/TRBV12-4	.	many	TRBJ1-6	TGTGCCAGCGGCTATTTAAATTCACCCCTCCACTTT	CASGYLNSPLHF
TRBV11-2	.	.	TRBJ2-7	TGTGCCAGCAGCTTACCATTCACCGAGCAGTACTTC	CASSLPFTEQYF
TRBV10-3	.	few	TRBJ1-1	TGTGCCATCAGTGAGTCGGGTAGCAAGCGGGACATGAACACTGAAGCTTTCTTT	CAISESGSKRDMNTEAFF
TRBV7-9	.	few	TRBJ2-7	TGTGCCAGCAGCCGGGAGAATTACGAGCAGTACTTC	CASSRENYEQYF
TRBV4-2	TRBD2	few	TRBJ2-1	TGTGCCAGCAGCCAAGGGGGGACTAGTGCCCACAATGAGCAGTTCTTC	CASSQGGTSAHNEQFF
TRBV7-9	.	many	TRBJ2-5	TGTGCCAGCAGCTTTGAGCAAGAGACCCAGTACTTC	CASSFEQETQYF
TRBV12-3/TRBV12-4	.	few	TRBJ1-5	TGTGCCAGCAGTTTTTGGGGGATGAGGAGCAATCAGCCCCAGCATTTT	CASSFWGMRSNQPQHF
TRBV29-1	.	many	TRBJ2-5	TGCAGCGTCCAAGGTCCCCCAATAGTACGACAAGAGACCCAGTACTTC	CSVQGPPIVRQETQYF
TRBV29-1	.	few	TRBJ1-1	TGCAGCGCTGTTGTGGTGTCGAGAACTGAAGCTTTCTTT	CSAVVVSRTEAFF
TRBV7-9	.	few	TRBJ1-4	TGTGCCAGCAGCTTCTCTTCCGCGAATGAAAAACTGTTTTTT	CASSFSSANEKLFF
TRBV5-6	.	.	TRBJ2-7	TGTGCCAGCAGCTTGGTGGACATCCCCTACGAGCAGTACTTC	CASSLVDIPYEQYF
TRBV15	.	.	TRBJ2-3	TGTGCCACCAGCAGAGATAAGACTAATTCCCCCGGGGTCGCAGATACGCAGTATTTT	CATSRDKTNSPGVADTQYF
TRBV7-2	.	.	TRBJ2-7	TGTGCCAGCACCCCCGGGGTTCCACTCTACGAGCAGTACTTC	CASTPGVPLYEQYF
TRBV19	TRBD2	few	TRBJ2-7	TGTGCCAGTAGTTTCACTAGCGGTGCCTACGAGCAGTACTTC	CASSFTSGAYEQYF
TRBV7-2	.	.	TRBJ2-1	TGTGCCAGCAGCTTCTCAGGGGGAGGGTTTTACAATGAGCAGTTCTTC	CASSFSGGGFYNEQFF
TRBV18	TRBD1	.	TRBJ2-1	TGTGCCAGCTCACCACGACAGGGAAGAATCAACAATGAGCAGTTCTTC	CASSPRQGRINNEQFF
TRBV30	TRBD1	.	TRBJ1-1	TGTGCCTGGAGAAAGTCCAGGGGGTACACTGAAGCTTTCTTT	CAWRKSRGYTEAFF
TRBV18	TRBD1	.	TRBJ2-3	TGTGCCAGCTCACCCAGGACAGGGGTTTCAGATACGCAGTATTTT	CASSPRTGVSDTQYF
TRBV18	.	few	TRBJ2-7	TGTGCCAGCTCACCGGAGGACAGCCTCCACGAGCAGTACTTC	CASSPEDSLHEQYF
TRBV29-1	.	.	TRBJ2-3	TGCAGCTCCGGGGGTACTTCTAGCACAGATACGCAGTATTTT	CSSGGTSSTDTQYF
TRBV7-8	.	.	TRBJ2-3	TGTGCCAGCAGCTTACCCCCAGGGGGCACAGATACGCAGTATTTT	CASSLPPGGTDTQYF
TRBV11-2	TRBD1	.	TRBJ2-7	TGTGCCAGCAGCGCGGGGAACAGGGGGTCCGAGCAGTACTTC	CASSAGNRGSEQYF
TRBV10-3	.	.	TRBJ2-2	TGTGCCATCAGTGAGGGCAGGACCAACACCGGGGAGCTGTTTTTT	CAISEGRTNTGELFF
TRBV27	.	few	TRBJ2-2	TGTGCCAGCAGTTTACAGGCGAACACCGGGGAGCTGTTTTTT	CASSLQANTGELFF
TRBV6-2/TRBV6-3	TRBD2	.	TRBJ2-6	TGTGCCAGCAGTCTACTAGCGGGAGCAAATGGGGCCAACGTCCTGACTTTC	CASSLLAGANGANVLTF
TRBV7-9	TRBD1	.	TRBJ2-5	TGTGCCAGCAGCAAAGGGACAGGGGTGCACCAAGAGACCCAGTACTTC	CASSKGTGVHQETQYF
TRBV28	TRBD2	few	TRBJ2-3	TGTGCCAGCAGGGTAGCGGGAAGCACAGATACGCAGTATTTT	CASRVAGSTDTQYF
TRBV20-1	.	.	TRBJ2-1	TGCAGTGCTAGTTCCGGACCTGGGAATGAGCAGTTCTTC	CSASSGPGNEQFF
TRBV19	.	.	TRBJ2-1	TGTGCCAGTAGTACCCAGGGAGGGGGCAATGAGCAGTTCTTC	CASSTQGGGNEQFF
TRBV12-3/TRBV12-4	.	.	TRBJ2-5	TGTGCCAGCAGTTTATATGGGACGCGGTCGGAAGAGACCCAGTACTTC	CASSLYGTRSEETQYF
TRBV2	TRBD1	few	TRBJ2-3	TGTGCCAGCAGATCGGACAGGGTCGGCACAGATACGCAGTATTTT	CASRSDRVGTDTQYF
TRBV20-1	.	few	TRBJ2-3	TGCAGTGCTCCCCGTAGCGTCACAGATACGCAGTATTTT	CSAPRSVTDTQYF
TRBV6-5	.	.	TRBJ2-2	TGTGCCAGCAGTTACTTTAGGACCGGAGGGGCCGGGGAGCTGTTTTTT	CASSYFRTGGAGELFF
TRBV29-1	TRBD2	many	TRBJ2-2	TGCAGCGTTGGGTCTGGACTAGCCGTAAACACCGGGGAGCTGTTTTTT	CSVGSGLAVNTGELFF
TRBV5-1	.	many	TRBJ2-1	TGCACCAGCAGTCTCGAGGGGAACTCCTACAATGAGCAGTTCTTC	CTSSLEGNSYNEQFF